Listed below are T cell receptor beta chains from one sample, sequenced in a study of blood T cell repertoires in COVID-19. Sequenced by immunoSEQ multiplex PCR; TCRdb stores in-frame clones only, minus some. The profile shows some 200,000 clones, 84% of them singletons. Sequenced sample: peripheral blood. The receptors were gathered from a human donor in a cohort sampled during active COVID-19. The CDR3 runs from the conserved cysteine through the conserved F or W. The D gene is left open where the match is weak. Only part of the rows carry a size: once, few, many, or a class if the clone is expanded.

>TRBV10-3|TRBJ2-3|few|NA
CAISGVKIGDTQYF
TGTGCCATCAGTGGTGTTAAGATCGGAGATACGCAGTATTTT
>TRBV10-3|TRBJ1-5|NA|NA
CAISESGGPAYQPQHF
TGTGCCATCAGTGAGTCGGGGGGGCCGGCGTATCAGCCCCAGCATTTT
>TRBV24-1|TRBJ2-5|NA|TRBD1
CATSDFDRGRETQYF
TGTGCCACCAGTGATTTCGACAGGGGGAGGGAGACCCAGTACTTC
>TRBV19|TRBJ1-4|NA|NA
CASSIQASNEKLFF
TGTGCCAGTAGTATCCAGGCCAGTAATGAAAAACTGTTTTTT
>TRBV27|TRBJ2-1|few|TRBD2
CASTDDLGAGASYNEQFF
TGTGCCAGCACCGACGACCTTGGGGCGGGAGCCTCATACAATGAGCAGTTCTTC
>TRBV9|TRBJ2-1|NA|NA
CASSPTGLMFYNEQFF
TGTGCCAGCAGCCCGACGGGACTCATGTTCTACAATGAGCAGTTCTTC
>TRBV2|TRBJ2-3|NA|TRBD2
CASKWRENTDTQYF
TGTGCCAGCAAGTGGCGGGAGAACACAGATACGCAGTATTTT
>TRBV5-1|TRBJ2-1|NA|TRBD2
CASSSLAEPVYNEQFF
TGCGCCAGCAGCTCCCTAGCGGAGCCCGTGTACAATGAGCAGTTCTTC
>TRBV6-5|TRBJ1-6|NA|TRBD1
CASSRDRDNSPLHF
TGTGCCAGCAGCCGGGACAGAGATAATTCACCCCTCCACTTT
>TRBV5-6|TRBJ1-2|NA|TRBD1
CASSWTGGTYGYTF
TGTGCCAGCAGCTGGACAGGGGGGACCTATGGCTACACCTTC
>TRBV28|TRBJ1-5|NA|NA
CASSPGTSQPQHF
TGTGCCAGCAGTCCCGGGACATCCCAGCCCCAGCATTTT
>TRBV4-1|TRBJ1-4|NA|NA
CASSQEFATAYEKLFF
TGCGCCAGCAGCCAAGAATTCGCGACAGCATATGAAAAACTGTTTTTT
>TRBV5-1|TRBJ1-2|NA|NA
CASSLGGIQSGYTF
TGCGCCAGCAGCTTGGGCGGGATTCAGAGTGGCTACACCTTC
>TRBV5-4|TRBJ2-7|NA|TRBD2
CASSHRGIAGGPLLHEQYF
TGTGCCAGCAGCCACAGGGGCATTGCGGGAGGGCCTTTACTCCACGAGCAGTACTTC
>TRBV6-1|TRBJ1-4|NA|NA
CASSERYRANNEKLFF
TGTGCCAGCAGTGAAAGGTACAGGGCCAATAATGAAAAACTGTTTTTT
>TRBV12-3/TRBV12-4|TRBJ1-4|NA|NA
CASSFSEKLFF
TGTGCCAGCAGTTTCAGTGAAAAACTGTTTTTT
>TRBV7-9|TRBJ2-1|NA|TRBD2
CASSTGTSGRLGNEQFF
TGTGCCAGCAGCACCGGGACTAGCGGGAGGTTGGGCAATGAGCAGTTCTTC
>TRBV19|TRBJ1-4|NA|NA
CASSPHRPRQDEKLFF
TGTGCCAGTAGTCCCCACCGTCCCCGACAGGATGAAAAACTGTTTTTT
>TRBV28|TRBJ1-4|NA|NA
CASRQANEKLFF
TGTGCCAGCAGACAGGCTAATGAAAAACTGTTTTTT
>TRBV6-4|TRBJ1-5|NA|NA
CASTSGFCNQPQHF
TGTGCCAGTACCTCGGGGTTTTGCAATCAGCCCCAGCATTTT
>TRBV6-5|TRBJ2-1|NA|NA
CASSFLLREDNEQFF
TGTGCCAGCAGTTTCCTCCTGCGGGAAGACAATGAGCAGTTCTTC
>TRBV4-1|TRBJ1-2|NA|NA
CASGGNNYGYTF
TGCGCCAGCGGAGGGAATAACTATGGCTACACCTTC
>TRBV7-2|TRBJ2-1|NA|TRBD2
CASSPSGRAIDEQFF
TGTGCCAGCAGCCCCAGCGGGAGGGCCATAGATGAGCAGTTCTTC
>TRBV5-1|TRBJ1-4|NA|TRBD1
CASSFYRGEKLFF
TGCGCCAGCAGCTTCTACAGGGGCGAAAAACTGTTTTTT
>TRBV28|TRBJ2-3|NA|TRBD1
CASSPPGQDISTDTQYF
TGTGCCAGCAGTCCACCGGGACAGGACATTAGCACAGATACGCAGTATTTT
>TRBV28|TRBJ2-7|few|TRBD2
CASRPGGTSGRAENPLSPYEQYF
TGTGCCAGCAGACCGGGTGGGACTAGCGGGAGGGCCGAGAACCCACTAAGCCCCTACGAGCAGTACTTC
>TRBV24-1|TRBJ2-3|once|TRBD1
CATSDPTGQGAFHTQYF
TGTGCCACCAGTGACCCCACCGGACAGGGGGCGTTCCATACGCAGTATTTT
>TRBV19|TRBJ2-2|NA|TRBD1
CASSPGTGVTGELFF
TGTGCCAGTAGTCCCGGGACAGGGGTGACCGGGGAGCTGTTTTTT
>TRBV6-6|TRBJ2-1|NA|TRBD1
CASSYPTGPFHNEQFF
TGTGCCAGCAGTTACCCGACAGGGCCCTTCCACAATGAGCAGTTCTTC
>TRBV5-1|TRBJ2-5|NA|NA
CASSPDRGETQYF
TGCGCCAGCAGCCCAGACCGGGGAGAGACCCAGTACTTC
>TRBV20-1|TRBJ2-7|once|NA
CSPRLYEQYF
TGCAGTCCGAGGTTGTACGAGCAGTACTTC
>TRBV15|TRBJ2-2|NA|TRBD1
CATSRRDRGTGELFF
TGTGCCACCAGCAGGCGGGACAGGGGCACCGGGGAGCTGTTTTTT
>TRBV3-1/TRBV3-2|TRBJ2-2|NA|TRBD2
CASSRTRSSNTGELFF
TGTGCCAGCAGTAGGACTAGATCATCGAACACCGGGGAGCTGTTTTTT
>TRBV14|TRBJ1-2|NA|NA
CASSRDTGYGYTF
TGTGCCAGCAGCCGAGATACAGGCTATGGCTACACCTTC
>TRBV7-2|TRBJ2-5|once|TRBD2
CASSLGLADQETQYF
TGTGCCAGCAGCTTGGGACTAGCGGACCAAGAGACCCAGTACTTC
>TRBV24-1|TRBJ2-7|NA|TRBD2
CATSSGEEQYF
TGTGCCACAAGTAGCGGGGAAGAGCAGTACTTC
>TRBV5-5|TRBJ2-7|NA|TRBD1
CASSLGTGAEQYF
TGTGCCAGCAGCCTTGGGACAGGGGCCGAGCAGTACTTC
>TRBV10-3|TRBJ2-7|few|NA
CAISECWRNRPYEQYF
TGTGCCATCAGTGAGTGCTGGCGGAATAGACCCTACGAGCAGTACTTC
>TRBV19|TRBJ1-2|NA|TRBD1
CASSTQGVHYTF
TGTGCCAGTAGTACTCAGGGGGTTCACTACACCTTC
>TRBV27|TRBJ2-1|NA|TRBD2
CASSRTSGRNNEQFF
TGTGCCAGCAGTCGGACTAGCGGGCGCAACAATGAGCAGTTCTTC
>TRBV18|TRBJ2-5|NA|TRBD2
CASSPPGLAGKETQYF
TGTGCCAGCTCACCTCCGGGACTAGCGGGAAAAGAGACCCAGTACTTC
>TRBV29-1|TRBJ2-1|NA|TRBD1
CSARDRSYNEQFF
TGCAGCGCCCGGGACAGGAGCTACAATGAGCAGTTCTTC
>TRBV27|TRBJ2-5|NA|TRBD1
CASGTGQGRETQYF
TGTGCCAGCGGCACGGGACAGGGGCGAGAGACCCAGTACTTC
>TRBV18|TRBJ2-7|NA|TRBD1
CASSPGTGHDEQYF
TGTGCCAGCTCACCTGGGACAGGGCACGACGAGCAGTACTTC
>TRBV7-9|TRBJ2-5|NA|TRBD1
CASSLGGTGGVQTQYF
TGTGCCAGCAGCTTAGGCGGGACAGGGGGGGTACAGACCCAGTACTTC
>TRBV5-6|TRBJ1-1|NA|NA
CASSLGAGVDVNTEAFF
TGTGCCAGCAGCTTAGGCGCAGGGGTTGATGTGAACACTGAAGCTTTCTTT
>TRBV2|TRBJ2-6|NA|NA
CASSEAPGTGANVLTF
TGTGCCAGCAGTGAAGCGCCAGGGACTGGGGCCAACGTCCTGACTTTC
>TRBV3-1/TRBV3-2|TRBJ2-5|NA|TRBD2
CASSQDRGLAGGETQYF
TGTGCCAGCAGCCAAGATCGGGGACTAGCGGGAGGGGAGACCCAGTACTTC
>TRBV2|TRBJ1-4|NA|TRBD1
CASSEAAGQGNEKLFF
TGTGCCAGCAGTGAAGCGGCGGGACAGGGAAATGAAAAACTGTTTTTT
>TRBV5-8|TRBJ2-7|NA|NA
CASSLVRNEQYF
TGTGCCAGCAGCTTGGTTAGAAACGAGCAGTACTTC
>TRBV9|TRBJ2-1|few|TRBD2
CASSVGGLAGERGSYNEQFF
TGTGCCAGCAGCGTAGGTGGACTAGCGGGAGAGAGGGGCTCCTACAATGAGCAGTTCTTC
>TRBV5-5|TRBJ2-1|NA|TRBD1
CASSRAPGQGTYTYNEQFF
TGTGCCAGCAGCCGCGCTCCGGGACAGGGGACGTATACCTACAATGAGCAGTTCTTC
>TRBV6-1|TRBJ2-7|few|NA
CASSDAYEQYF
TGTGCCAGCAGTGACGCCTACGAGCAGTACTTC
>TRBV19|TRBJ1-3|NA|NA
CATGTGQQDTIYF
TGTGCCACGGGCACAGGGCAACAAGACACCATATATTTT
>TRBV7-9|TRBJ2-2|NA|NA
CASSLILDSNTGELFF
TGTGCCAGCAGCTTAATCTTGGACAGTAACACCGGGGAGCTGTTTTTT
>TRBV24-1|TRBJ2-7|NA|TRBD1
CATSRQGIDEQYF
TGTGCCACCAGTCGACAGGGAATAGACGAGCAGTACTTC
>TRBV19|TRBJ2-5|NA|TRBD1
CASSADRGFGETQYF
TGTGCCAGTAGTGCGGACAGGGGTTTCGGAGAGACCCAGTACTTC
>TRBV14|TRBJ2-7|NA|NA
CASSHGGYEQYF
TGTGCCAGCAGCCATGGCGGGTACGAGCAGTACTTC
>TRBV6-5|TRBJ2-1|NA|TRBD2
CASSYERAGINEQFF
TGTGCCAGCAGTTACGAGCGAGCGGGGATCAATGAGCAGTTCTTC
>TRBV5-1|TRBJ2-2|once|NA
CASSLVLAYTGELFF
TGCGCCAGCAGCTTGGTTTTAGCGTACACCGGGGAGCTGTTTTTT